Below are 13 T cell receptor beta chains sequenced from a single sample in a study of shared clonotypes between healthy human individuals. Only in-frame clones appear in the TCRdb table, and some are missing; sequencing was by immunoSEQ multiplex PCR. The sample consists of around 650,000 clones, approximately 96% of them appearing once. Naive CD8 cells comprised CD45RO-negative, CCR7-positively selected cells, excluding terminally differentiated effector memory CD45RA+ cells. Sequencing input: naive CD8+ T cells sorted from blood. The receptors here all came from a woman younger than 45 in good health.

The chain couples TRBV7-9 to TRBJ2-1, with unresolved D. Trimming took off 5 bases at V and 6 bases at J, with 14 bases between the two ends. The CDR3 consists of 14 residues. The germline gives CDR1 SEHNR, CDR2 FQNEAQ (reference sequence). The DNA of the CDR3 is TGTGCCAGCAGCCCCCCCACTGGAAGCAATGAGCAGTTCTTC. It is translated as CASSPPTGSNEQFF.

This sequence joins TRBV28 and TRBJ2-6; D is unclear. Germline-derived CDR1 and CDR2 are MDHEN and SYDVKM. The CDR3 spans 19 residues. The germline V and J ends were trimmed by 3 bases and 0 bases, with 18 bases remaining between them. The CDR3 loop reads CASSFPRTEPASGANVLTF. The CDR3 DNA reads as TGTGCCAGCAGTTTTCCCCGGACCGAGCCCGCCTCTGGGGCCAACGTCCTGACTTTC.

Concerning this clone itself: The junction and the germline gene differ at one end; a read error may be behind it. Other DNA sequences in this sample translate to the same CDR3. The rearrangement joins TRBV18 to TRBJ2-7; D gene unclear. This CDR3 has 12 residues. Germline V gene lookup returns CDR1 KGHSH and CDR2 LQKENI. The CDR3 DNA follows: TGCGCCAGCTCACTGTATCCCTACGAGCAGTACTTC. Encoded protein: CASSLYPYEQYF.

This chain uses TRBV14 with TRBJ2-6, with D unclear. Trimming cost V 4 bases and J 1 base, with 14 bases left between them. CDR3 size: 17 residues. Germline V gene data show CDR1 as SGHDN and CDR2 as FVKESK. CDR3 region: CASSPARALSGANVLTF. The CDR3 region has the DNA TGTGCCAGCAGCCCTGCCCGGGCCTTATCTGGGGCCAACGTCCTGACTTTC.

The V gene is TRBV14, the J gene TRBJ2-5; 12 bases are shared with TRBD2. The CDR3 runs to 15 residues. Germline V lookup: CDR1 SGHDN, CDR2 FVKESK. J was trimmed by 4 bases and V by 4 bases; bases with no gene match: 4. CDR3 sequence (DNA): TGTGCCAGCAGCCTCCTAGCGGGAGGGCGAGAGACCCAGTACTTC. Translated: CASSLLAGGRETQYF.

V gene TRBV19 combines with J gene TRBJ2-4, with TRBD2 matching 7 bases. The CDR3 sequence is 15 residues long. Germline V gene lookup returns CDR1 LNHDA and CDR2 SQIVND (reference sequence). J gave up 8 bases and V 3 bases, and 10 bases lay outside the gene matches. The CDR3 sequence: CASSIGAGESDIQYF. The CDR3 nucleotides read TGTGCCAGTAGTATTGGGGCGGGAGAGAGTGACATTCAGTACTTC.

This chain links TRBV11-2 with TRBJ2-7; no clear D gene. This CDR3 is built from 13 residues. Germline CDR1 is SGHAT and CDR2 is FQNNGV. Trimming pared 2 bases from V and 1 base from J, leaving 6 bases between. CDR3 in amino acids: CASSLPASYEQYF. CDR3 DNA sequence: TGTGCCAGCAGCTTACCTGCTTCCTACGAGCAGTACTTC.

J is TRBJ2-1 and V is TRBV28; D is ambiguous. V shed 5 bases and J shed 4 bases, with 3 bases lying between them. CDR3 length equals 11 residues. The germline V gene has CDR1 MDHEN and CDR2 SYDVKM. The CDR3 DNA is TGTGCCAGCAGTGATTACAATGAGCAGTTCTTC. Translating gives CASSDYNEQFF.

This sequence joins TRBV10-2 and TRBJ2-7; 8 positions match TRBD1. CDR1 and CDR2 from the germline V gene are WSHSY and SAAADI. CDR3 length: 12 amino acids. Losses at the gene ends were 9 bases for V and 0 bases for J; bases not matched to a gene: 1. CDR3 DNA: TGCGCCAGTGGACAGGGCTCCTACGAGCAGTACTTC. Translating gives CASGQGSYEQYF.

This clone came up once. The CDR3 nucleotides read TGTGCCAGTAGTATAGACGGGGGGTGGAATCAGCCCCAGCATTTT. It translates to CASSIDGGWNQPQHF. The chain links TRBV19 to TRBJ1-5; the D gene is possibly TRBD1 (5 bases). The CDR3 totals 15 residues. Trimming shortened V by 0 bases and J by 4 bases, and 10 bases separated the two germline ends. Germline CDR1 and CDR2: LNHDA and SQIVND (reference sequence).

The rearrangement links TRBV28 to TRBJ2-3; 7 bases map to TRBD1. With 4 bases clipped from V and 1 base from J, the junction kept 5 bases outside the gene matches. The CDR3 has 15 residues. Germline CDR1 is MDHEN and CDR2 is SYDVKM. The CDR3 region has the DNA TGTGCCAGCAGTTCCACAGGGGTAGGCACAGATACGCAGTATTTT. Its protein is CASSSTGVGTDTQYF.

This clone appeared a few times. The chain combines TRBV2 with TRBJ2-2, with 8 bases matching TRBD1. The CDR3 consists of 14 residues. CDR1 and CDR2 from the germline V gene are SNHLY and FYNNEI. J was trimmed by 5 bases and V by 6 bases; bases with no gene match: 5. The CDR3 here is CASSQGAGTGELFF. CDR3 DNA: TGTGCCAGCAGCCAGGGGGCCGGGACCGGGGAGCTGTTTTTT. The variable domain in full, with the rest retrieved from reference TRBV2 and TRBJ2-2, is EPEVTQTPSHQVTQMGQEVILRCVPISNHLYFYWYRQILGQKVEFLVSFYNNEISEKSEIFDDQFSVERPDGSNFTLKIRSTKLEDSAMYFCASSQGAGTGELFFGEGSRLTVL.

The CDR3 sequence: CASSSDEQGGGYTF. As DNA, the CDR3 is TGTGCCAGCAGCTCAGACGAACAGGGGGGAGGCTACACCTTC. The chain links TRBV7-9 to TRBJ1-2, with 8 bases identical to TRBD1. Trimming at V came to 4 bases and at J to 8 bases, leaving 9 bases not matched to a gene. The V gene's germline CDR1 is SEHNR and CDR2 FQNEAQ (reference sequence). The length of the CDR3 is 14 residues.